The 10 T cell receptor beta chains listed next were all sequenced from one sample in a study of cytomegalovirus exposure and HLA in healthy donors. The PCR was carried out with 60 Vbeta primers and 13 Jbeta primers. Method: immunoSEQ multiplex PCR; TCRdb's copy keeps in-frame clones and lacks some. The repertoire consists of about 62,000 clones, with around 80% occurring once and the leading ten covering just under 3%. The sample consisted of PBMCs. Receptors were obtained from a woman in her 30s in good health and CMV-seronegative.

The CDR3 coding sequence is TGTGCTAGTGGCGCCGGGACAGGGGGCTCGGAGACCCAGTACTTC. Its protein is CASGAGTGGSETQYF. The chain carries TRBV12-5 and TRBJ2-5, with TRBD1 identical over 12 bases. This CDR3 is 15 amino acids long. The junction had 7 bases not matched to a gene; V was cut back by 6 bases and J by 5 bases. Germline lookup yields CDR1 LGHNT and CDR2 FRNRAP.

This clone has a single count. The CDR3 nucleotides are TGTGCCAGCAGCGTAAGTCAGGGCCGGGCGACTAATGAAAAACTGTTTTTT. It codes for CASSVSQGRATNEKLFF. The genes are TRBV9 and TRBJ1-4; D is possibly TRBD1 (5 bases). The V end lost 1 base, the J end lost 2 bases, and 15 bases lay between the germline ends. Germline values: CDR1 SGDLS, CDR2 YYNGEE. The CDR3 runs 17 residues.

This clone was seen a handful of times. V usage is TRBV19 and J usage is TRBJ2-7, with a possible D match to TRBD2 (5 bases). V was pared by 3 bases and J by 0 bases, with 9 bases between. The CDR3 sequence is 14 residues long. Germline CDR1 LNHDA, CDR2 SQIVND (reference sequence). The CDR3 here is CASSIEGLSYEQYF. As DNA, the CDR3 is TGTGCCAGTAGTATCGAGGGTCTCTCCTACGAGCAGTACTTC.

V and J are TRBV30 and TRBJ2-7, with TRBD1 identical over 8 bases. There are 14 residues in the CDR3. The ends lost 2 bases at V and 2 bases at J; junction bases unmatched: 5. The germline V gene has CDR1 GTSNPN and CDR2 SVGIG (reference sequence). The CDR3 DNA is TGTGCCTGGAGTTCAGGACAGGGCCCCTACGAGCAGTACTTC. Its protein product is CAWSSGQGPYEQYF.

The rearrangement joins TRBV7-8 to TRBJ2-2; D remains ambiguous. The CDR3 length is 15 residues. CDR1 is SGHVS, CDR2 FQNEAQ, per germline. The V end was cut by 3 bases, the J end by 0 bases, with 8 bases between. As DNA, the CDR3 is TGTGCCAGCAGCTTCACGGTTGCGAACACCGGGGAGCTGTTTTTT. Translation: CASSFTVANTGELFF.

The CDR3, as DNA: TGTGCCAGCAGTTACGAGGTCCCCGGGAGTTCACCCCTCCACTTT. It codes for CASSYEVPGSSPLHF. This chain uses TRBV6-5 with TRBJ1-6, with D uncertain. The germline CDR1 and CDR2 sequences are MNHEY and SVGAGI. CDR3 length equals 15 residues. The germline V and J ends were trimmed by 2 bases and 9 bases, with 14 bases remaining between them.

This sequence joins TRBV27 and TRBJ2-1, with D tentatively TRBD2 (7 bases). V lost 3 bases and J 4 bases, leaving 16 bases between the germline ends. In germline, CDR1 is MNHEY, CDR2 SMNVEV (reference sequence). CDR3 length: 16 amino acids. The CDR3 loop reads CASSFGGAGAYNEQFF. Here the CDR3 DNA reads TGTGCCAGCAGTTTTGGTGGTGCGGGGGCATACAATGAGCAGTTCTTC.

The chain joins TRBV28 to TRBJ1-5; 8 nucleotides agree with TRBD1. V shed 6 bases, J shed 6 bases, and the junction held 4 bases outside the gene matches. Germline V gene sequence: CDR1 MDHEN, CDR2 SYDVKM. The CDR3 contains 13 residues. The CDR3 here is CASSLRGRQPQHF. The CDR3 DNA reads TGTGCCAGCAGCCTCAGGGGGCGTCAGCCCCAGCATTTT.

J is TRBJ1-1 and V is TRBV28, with D possibly being TRBD1 (5 bases). The V and J ends lost 8 bases and 5 bases respectively, with 18 bases between them. Germline V gene sequence: CDR1 MDHEN, CDR2 SYDVKM. The CDR3 runs 14 residues. The DNA for the CDR3 is TGTGCCAGCTGCAGGCGGGGCGCGGTGACTGAAGCTTTCTTT. It is translated as CASCRRGAVTEAFF.

The chain uses TRBV6-5 and TRBJ1-1; D may be TRBD1 (6 bases). With 6 bases removed from V and 5 bases from J, the gap between germline ends came to 13 bases. CDR3 length: 13 residues. Germline V lookup: CDR1 MNHEY, CDR2 SVGAGI. The CDR3 sequence is CASRQGLWTEAFF. As DNA, the CDR3 is TGTGCCAGCAGACAGGGTTTATGGACTGAAGCTTTCTTT.